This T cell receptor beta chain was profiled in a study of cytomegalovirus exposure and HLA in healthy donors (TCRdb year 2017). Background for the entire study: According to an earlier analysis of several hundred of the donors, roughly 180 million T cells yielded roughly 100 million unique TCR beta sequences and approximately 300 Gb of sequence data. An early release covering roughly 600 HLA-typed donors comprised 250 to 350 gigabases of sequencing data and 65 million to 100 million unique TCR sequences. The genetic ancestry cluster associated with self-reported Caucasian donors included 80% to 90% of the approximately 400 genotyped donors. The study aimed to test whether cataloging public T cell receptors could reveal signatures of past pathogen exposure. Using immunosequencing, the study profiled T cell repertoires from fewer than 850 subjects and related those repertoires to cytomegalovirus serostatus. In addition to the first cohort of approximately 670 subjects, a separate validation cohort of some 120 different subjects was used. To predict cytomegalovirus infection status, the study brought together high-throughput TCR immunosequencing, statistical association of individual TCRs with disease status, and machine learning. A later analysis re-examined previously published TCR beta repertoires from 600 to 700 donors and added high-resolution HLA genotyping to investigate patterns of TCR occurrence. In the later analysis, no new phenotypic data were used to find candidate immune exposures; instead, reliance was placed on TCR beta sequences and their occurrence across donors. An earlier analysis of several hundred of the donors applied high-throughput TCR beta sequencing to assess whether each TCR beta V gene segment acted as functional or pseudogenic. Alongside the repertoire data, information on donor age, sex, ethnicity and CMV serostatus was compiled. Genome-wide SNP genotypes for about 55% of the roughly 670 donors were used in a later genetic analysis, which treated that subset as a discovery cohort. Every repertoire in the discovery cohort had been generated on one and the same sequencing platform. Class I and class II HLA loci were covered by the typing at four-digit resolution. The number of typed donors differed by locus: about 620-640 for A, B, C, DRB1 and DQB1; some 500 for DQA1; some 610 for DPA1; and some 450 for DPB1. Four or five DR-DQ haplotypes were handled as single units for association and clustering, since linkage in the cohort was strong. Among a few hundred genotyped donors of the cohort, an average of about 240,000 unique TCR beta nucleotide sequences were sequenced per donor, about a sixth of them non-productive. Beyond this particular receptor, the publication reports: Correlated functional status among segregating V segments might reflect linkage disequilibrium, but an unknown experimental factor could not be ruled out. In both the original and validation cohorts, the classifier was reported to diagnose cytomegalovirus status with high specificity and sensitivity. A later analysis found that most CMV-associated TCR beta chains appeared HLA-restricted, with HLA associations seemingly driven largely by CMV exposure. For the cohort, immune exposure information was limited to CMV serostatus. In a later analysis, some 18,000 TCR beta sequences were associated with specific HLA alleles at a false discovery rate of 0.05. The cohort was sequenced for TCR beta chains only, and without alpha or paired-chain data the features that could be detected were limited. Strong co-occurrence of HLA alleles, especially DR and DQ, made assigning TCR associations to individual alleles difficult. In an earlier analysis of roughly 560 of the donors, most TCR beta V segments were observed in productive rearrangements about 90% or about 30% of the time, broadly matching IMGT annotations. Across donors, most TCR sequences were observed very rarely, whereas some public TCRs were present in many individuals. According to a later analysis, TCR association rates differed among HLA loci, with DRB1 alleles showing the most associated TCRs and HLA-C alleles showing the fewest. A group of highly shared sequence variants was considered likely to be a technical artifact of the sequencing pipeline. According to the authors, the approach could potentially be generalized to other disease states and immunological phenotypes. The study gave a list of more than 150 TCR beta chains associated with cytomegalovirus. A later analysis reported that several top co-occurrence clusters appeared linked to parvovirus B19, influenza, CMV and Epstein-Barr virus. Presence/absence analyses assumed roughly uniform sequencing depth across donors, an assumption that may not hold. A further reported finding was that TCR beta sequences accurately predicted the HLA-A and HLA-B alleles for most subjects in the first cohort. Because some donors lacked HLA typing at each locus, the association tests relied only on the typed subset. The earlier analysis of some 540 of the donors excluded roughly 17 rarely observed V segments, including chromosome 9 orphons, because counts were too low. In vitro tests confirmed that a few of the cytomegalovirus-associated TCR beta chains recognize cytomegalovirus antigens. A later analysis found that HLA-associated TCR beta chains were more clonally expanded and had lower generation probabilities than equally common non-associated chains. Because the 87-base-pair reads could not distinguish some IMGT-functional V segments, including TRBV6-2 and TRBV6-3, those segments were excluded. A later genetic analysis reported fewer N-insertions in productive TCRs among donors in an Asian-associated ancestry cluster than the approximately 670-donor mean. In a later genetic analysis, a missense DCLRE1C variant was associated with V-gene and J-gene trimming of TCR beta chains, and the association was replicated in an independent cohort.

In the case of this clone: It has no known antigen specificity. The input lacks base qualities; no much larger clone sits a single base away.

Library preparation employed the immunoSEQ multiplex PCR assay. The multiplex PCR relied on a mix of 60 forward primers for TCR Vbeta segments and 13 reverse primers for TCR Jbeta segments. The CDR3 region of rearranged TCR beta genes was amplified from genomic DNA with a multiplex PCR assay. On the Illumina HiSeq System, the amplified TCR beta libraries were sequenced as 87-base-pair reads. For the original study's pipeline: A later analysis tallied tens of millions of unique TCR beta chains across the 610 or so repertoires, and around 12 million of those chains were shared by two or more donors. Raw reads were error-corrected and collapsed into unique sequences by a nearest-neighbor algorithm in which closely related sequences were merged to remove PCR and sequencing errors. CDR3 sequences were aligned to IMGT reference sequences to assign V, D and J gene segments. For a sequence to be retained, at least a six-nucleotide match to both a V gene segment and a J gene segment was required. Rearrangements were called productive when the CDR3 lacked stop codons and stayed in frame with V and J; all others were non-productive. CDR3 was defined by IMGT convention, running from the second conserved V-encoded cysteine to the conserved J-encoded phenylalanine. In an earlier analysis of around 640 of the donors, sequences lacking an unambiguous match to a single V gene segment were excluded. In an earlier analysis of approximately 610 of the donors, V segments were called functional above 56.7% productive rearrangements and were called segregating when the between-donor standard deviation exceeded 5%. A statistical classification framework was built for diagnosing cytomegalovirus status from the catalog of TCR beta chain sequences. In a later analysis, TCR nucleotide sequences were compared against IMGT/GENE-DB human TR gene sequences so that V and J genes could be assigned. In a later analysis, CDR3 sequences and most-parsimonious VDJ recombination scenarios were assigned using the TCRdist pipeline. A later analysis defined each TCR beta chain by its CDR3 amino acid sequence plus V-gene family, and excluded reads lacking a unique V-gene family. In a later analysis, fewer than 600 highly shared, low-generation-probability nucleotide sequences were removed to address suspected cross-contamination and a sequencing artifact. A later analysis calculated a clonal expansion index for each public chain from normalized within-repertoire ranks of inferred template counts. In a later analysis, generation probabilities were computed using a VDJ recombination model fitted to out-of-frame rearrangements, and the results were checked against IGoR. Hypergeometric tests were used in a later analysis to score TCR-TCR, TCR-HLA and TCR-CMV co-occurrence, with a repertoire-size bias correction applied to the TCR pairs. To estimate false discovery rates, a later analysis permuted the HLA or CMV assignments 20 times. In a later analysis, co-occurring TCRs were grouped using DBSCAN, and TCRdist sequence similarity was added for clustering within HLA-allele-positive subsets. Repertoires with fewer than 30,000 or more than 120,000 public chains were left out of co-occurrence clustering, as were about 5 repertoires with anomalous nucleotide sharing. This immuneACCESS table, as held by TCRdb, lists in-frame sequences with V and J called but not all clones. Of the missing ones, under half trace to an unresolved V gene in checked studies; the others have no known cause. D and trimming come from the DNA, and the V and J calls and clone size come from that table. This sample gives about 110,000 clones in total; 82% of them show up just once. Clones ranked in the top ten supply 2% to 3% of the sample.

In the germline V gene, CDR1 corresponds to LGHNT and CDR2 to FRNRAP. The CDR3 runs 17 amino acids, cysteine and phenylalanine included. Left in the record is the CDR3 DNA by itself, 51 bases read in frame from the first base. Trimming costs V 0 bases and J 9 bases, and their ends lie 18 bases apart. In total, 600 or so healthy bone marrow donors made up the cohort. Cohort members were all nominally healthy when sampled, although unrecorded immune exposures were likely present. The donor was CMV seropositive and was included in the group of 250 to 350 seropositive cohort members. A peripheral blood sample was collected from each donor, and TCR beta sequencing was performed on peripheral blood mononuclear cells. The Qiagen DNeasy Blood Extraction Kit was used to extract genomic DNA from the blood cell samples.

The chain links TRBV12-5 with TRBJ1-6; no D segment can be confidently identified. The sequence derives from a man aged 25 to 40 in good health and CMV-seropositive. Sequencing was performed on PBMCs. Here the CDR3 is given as CASGLVFLGASGSPLHF. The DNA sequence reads TGTGCTAGTGGTTTGGTTTTTCTAGGTGCCTCTGGTTCACCCCTCCACTTT.